The 2 T cell receptor beta chains below all came from one sample that was sequenced in a study of cytomegalovirus exposure and HLA in healthy donors. The PCR employed 60 Vbeta primers together with 13 Jbeta primers. The repertoire was sequenced with immunoSEQ multiplex PCR; TCRdb's copy has only in-frame clones and lacks some. The sample features tens of thousands of clones, with approximately 2.7% in its top ten. The sequencing sample was made of PBMCs. The receptors shown here come from a middle-aged man in good health and CMV-seronegative.

This chain joins TRBV7-9 and TRBJ1-6; unclear D gene. The ends were cut back, 3 bases at V and 4 bases at J, with 7 bases in the middle. The CDR3 consists of 14 residues. Germline V lookup: CDR1 SEHNR, CDR2 FQNEAQ (reference sequence). The CDR3 DNA reads as TGTGCCAGCAGCTTCGAACAGTATAATTCACCCCTCCACTTT. It codes for CASSFEQYNSPLHF.

V and J are TRBV28 and TRBJ2-7, with 8 bases fitting TRBD1. The CDR3 spans 15 residues. V lost 6 bases and J lost 3; bases outside the gene matches: 10. CDR1 and CDR2 (germline): MDHEN, SYDVKM. CDR3: CASSSGTGAFYEQYF. The CDR3 DNA follows: TGTGCCAGCAGCTCCGGGACAGGCGCCTTCTACGAGCAGTACTTC.